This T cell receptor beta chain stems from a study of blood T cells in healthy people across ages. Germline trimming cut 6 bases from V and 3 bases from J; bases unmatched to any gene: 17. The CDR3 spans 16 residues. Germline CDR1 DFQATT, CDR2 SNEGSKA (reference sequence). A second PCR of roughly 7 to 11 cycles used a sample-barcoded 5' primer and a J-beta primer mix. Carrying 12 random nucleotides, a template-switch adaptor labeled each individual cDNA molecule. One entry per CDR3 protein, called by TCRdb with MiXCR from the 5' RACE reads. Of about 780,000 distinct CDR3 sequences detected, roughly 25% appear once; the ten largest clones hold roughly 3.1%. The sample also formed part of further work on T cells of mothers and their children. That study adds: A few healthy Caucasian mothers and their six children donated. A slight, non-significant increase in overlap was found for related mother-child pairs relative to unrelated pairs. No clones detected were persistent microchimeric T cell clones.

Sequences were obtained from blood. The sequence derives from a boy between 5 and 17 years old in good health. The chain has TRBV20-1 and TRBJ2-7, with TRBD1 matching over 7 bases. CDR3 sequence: CSARGTVSSRVYEQYF. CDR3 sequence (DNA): TGCAGTGCCAGGGGGACAGTATCTTCAAGGGTCTACGAGCAGTACTTC.